This T cell receptor (beta chain) derives from a study of blood T cells in healthy people across ages. On the study more broadly: About one barcoded beta molecule was captured per two T cells (by template switching). Findings and limits, study-wide: Age advanced and TCR beta diversity per million T cells fell, roughly linearly. Unsorted PBMC material precluded a definitive naive versus antigen-experienced comparison.

V was pared by 5 bases and J by 0 bases, with 8 bases between. CDR3 length: 15 amino acids. Germline CDR1 is MNHEY and CDR2 is SVGAGI. Through a sample-barcoded 5' primer and a J-beta primer mix, a second PCR was run for roughly 7 to 11 cycles. No fewer than 3 million CDR3-containing paired-end reads came from each sample. One entry per CDR3 protein results from TCRdb running MiXCR on the 5' RACE reads. The data contain around 1,800,000 distinct CDR3 sequences, about 39% of them singletons. This clonotype has ten or more counts. Its target is unknown. The rearrangement links TRBV6-5 to TRBJ2-6, with D uncertain. This clonotype originated in a human donor in good health. Input material: blood. CDR3 in DNA: TGTGCCAGCAGTCCAGCTGACTCTGGGGCCAACGTCCTGACTTTC. This sequence encodes CASSPADSGANVLTF.